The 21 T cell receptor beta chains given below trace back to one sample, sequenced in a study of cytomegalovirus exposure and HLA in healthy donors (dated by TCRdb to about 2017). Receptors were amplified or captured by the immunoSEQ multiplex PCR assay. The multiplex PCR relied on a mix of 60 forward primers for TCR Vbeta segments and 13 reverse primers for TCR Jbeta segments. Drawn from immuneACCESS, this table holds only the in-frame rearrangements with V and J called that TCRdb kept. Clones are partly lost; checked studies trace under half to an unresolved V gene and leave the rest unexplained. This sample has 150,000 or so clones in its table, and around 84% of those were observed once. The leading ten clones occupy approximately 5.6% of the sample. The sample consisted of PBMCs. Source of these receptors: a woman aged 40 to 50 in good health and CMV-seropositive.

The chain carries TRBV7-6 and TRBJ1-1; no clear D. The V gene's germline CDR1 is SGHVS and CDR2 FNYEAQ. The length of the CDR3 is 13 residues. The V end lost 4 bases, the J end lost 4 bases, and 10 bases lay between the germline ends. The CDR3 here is CASSSQYSTEAFF. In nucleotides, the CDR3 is TGTGCCAGCAGCTCCCAGTATTCCACTGAAGCTTTCTTT.

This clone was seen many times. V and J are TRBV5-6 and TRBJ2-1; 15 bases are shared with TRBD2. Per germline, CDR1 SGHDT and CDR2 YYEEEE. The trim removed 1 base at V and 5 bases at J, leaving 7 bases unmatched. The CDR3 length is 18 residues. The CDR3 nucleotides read TGTGCCAGCAGCTTGTGGACTAGCGGGAGGGCATGGGACAATGAGCAGTTCTTC. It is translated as CASSLWTSGRAWDNEQFF.

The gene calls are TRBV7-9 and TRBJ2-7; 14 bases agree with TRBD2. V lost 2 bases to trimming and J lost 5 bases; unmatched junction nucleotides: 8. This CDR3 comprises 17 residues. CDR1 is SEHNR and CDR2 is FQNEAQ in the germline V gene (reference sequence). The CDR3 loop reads CASSLFSGTSGSHEQYF. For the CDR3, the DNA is TGTGCCAGCAGCTTATTTTCCGGGACTAGCGGGAGCCACGAGCAGTACTTC. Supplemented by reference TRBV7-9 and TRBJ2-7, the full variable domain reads DTGVSQNPRHKITKRGQNVTFRCDPISEHNRLYWYRQTLGQGPEFLTYFQNEAQLEKSRLLSDRFSAERPKGSFSTLEIQRTEQGDSAMYLCASSLFSGTSGSHEQYFGPGTRLTVT.

The CDR3 nucleotides read TGTGCCAGCAGAGGGACTAGCGGGGATTCCTACGAGCAGTACTTC. This encodes CASRGTSGDSYEQYF. The chain joins TRBV28 to TRBJ2-7; TRBD2 aligns across 13 bases. After removal of 6 bases from V and 1 base from J, the junction contained 3 bases not matched to a gene. Germline V CDR1 and CDR2: MDHEN, SYDVKM. This CDR3 spans 15 amino acids.

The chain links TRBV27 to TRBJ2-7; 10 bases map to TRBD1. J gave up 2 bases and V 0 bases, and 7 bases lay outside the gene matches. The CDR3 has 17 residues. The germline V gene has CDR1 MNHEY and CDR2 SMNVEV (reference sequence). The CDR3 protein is CASSLSAGQGLTYEQYF. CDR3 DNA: TGTGCCAGCAGTTTATCCGCGGGACAGGGGTTAACCTACGAGCAGTACTTC.

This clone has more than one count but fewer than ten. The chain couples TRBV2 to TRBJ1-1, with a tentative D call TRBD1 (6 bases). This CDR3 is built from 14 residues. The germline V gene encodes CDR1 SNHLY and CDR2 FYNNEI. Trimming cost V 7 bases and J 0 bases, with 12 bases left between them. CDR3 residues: CASILTGLNTEAFF. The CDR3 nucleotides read TGTGCCAGCATTCTAACAGGGTTGAACACTGAAGCTTTCTTT.

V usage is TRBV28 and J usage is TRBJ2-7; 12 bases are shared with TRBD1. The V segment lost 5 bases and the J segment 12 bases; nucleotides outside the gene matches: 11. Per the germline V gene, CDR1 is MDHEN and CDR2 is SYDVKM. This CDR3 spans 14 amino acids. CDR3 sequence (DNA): TGTGCCAGCAGTCGGCCGGGACAGGGGGCCCATTGGTACTTC. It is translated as CASSRPGQGAHWYF. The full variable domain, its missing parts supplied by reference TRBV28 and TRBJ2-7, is DVKVTQSSRYLVKRTGEKVFLECVQDMDHENMFWYRQDPGLGLRLIYFSYDVKMKEKGDIPEGYSVSREKKERFSLILESASTNQTSMYLCASSRPGQGAHWYFGPGTRLTVT.

CDR3 protein: CASSTRRDSSNQPQHF. The CDR3 nucleotides read TGTGCCAGTAGTACTCGTCGGGACAGTAGCAATCAGCCCCAGCATTTT. The genes are TRBV19 and TRBJ1-5; 7 positions match TRBD1. The CDR3 sequence is 16 residues long. The ends lost 4 bases at V and 0 bases at J; junction bases unmatched: 6. CDR1 is LNHDA and CDR2 is SQIVND in the germline V gene (reference sequence).

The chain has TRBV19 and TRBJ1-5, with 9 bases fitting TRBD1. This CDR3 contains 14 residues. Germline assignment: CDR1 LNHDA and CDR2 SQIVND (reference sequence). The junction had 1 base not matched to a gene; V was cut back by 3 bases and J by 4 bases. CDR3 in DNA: TGTGCCAGTAGTATCGGGACAGGGAATCAGCCCCAGCATTTT. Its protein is CASSIGTGNQPQHF.

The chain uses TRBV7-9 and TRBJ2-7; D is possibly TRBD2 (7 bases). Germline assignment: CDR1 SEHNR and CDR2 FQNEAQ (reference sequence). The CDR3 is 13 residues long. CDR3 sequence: CAGGEGSSYEQYF. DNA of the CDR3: TGTGCAGGGGGGGAGGGAAGCTCCTACGAGCAGTACTTC.

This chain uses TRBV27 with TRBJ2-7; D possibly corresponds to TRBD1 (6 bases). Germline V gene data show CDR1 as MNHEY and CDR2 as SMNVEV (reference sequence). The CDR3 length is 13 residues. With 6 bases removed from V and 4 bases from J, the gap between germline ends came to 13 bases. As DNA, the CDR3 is TGTGCCAGCAGCCTCTTACAGGGATACGAGCAGTACTTC. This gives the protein CASSLLQGYEQYF.

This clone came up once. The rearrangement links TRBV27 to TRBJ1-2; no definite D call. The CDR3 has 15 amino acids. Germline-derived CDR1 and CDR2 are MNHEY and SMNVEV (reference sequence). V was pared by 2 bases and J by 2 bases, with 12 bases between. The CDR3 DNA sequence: TGTGCCAGCAGTTTAAAGTTCGACACGAACTATGGCTACACCTTC. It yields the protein CASSLKFDTNYGYTF.

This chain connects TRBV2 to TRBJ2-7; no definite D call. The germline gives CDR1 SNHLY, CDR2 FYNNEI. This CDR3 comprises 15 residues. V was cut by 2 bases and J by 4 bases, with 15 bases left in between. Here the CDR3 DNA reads TGTGCCAGCAGTGAAACAGCCTCCGTATTTTACGAGCAGTACTTC. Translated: CASSETASVFYEQYF.

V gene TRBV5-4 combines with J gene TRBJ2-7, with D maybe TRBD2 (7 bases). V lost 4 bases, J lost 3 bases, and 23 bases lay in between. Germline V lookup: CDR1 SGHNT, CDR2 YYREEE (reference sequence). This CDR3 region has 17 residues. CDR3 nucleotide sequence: TGTGCCAGCAGCGTCAGCGGGATGGGGGCGAGGGACTACGAGCAGTACTTC. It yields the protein CASSVSGMGARDYEQYF.

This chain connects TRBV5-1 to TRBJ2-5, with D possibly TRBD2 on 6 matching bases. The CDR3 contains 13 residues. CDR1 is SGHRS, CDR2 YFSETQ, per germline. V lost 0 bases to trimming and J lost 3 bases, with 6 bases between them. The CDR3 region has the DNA TGCGCCAGCAGCTTGGGGGGGGAAGAGACCCAGTACTTC. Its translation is CASSLGGEETQYF. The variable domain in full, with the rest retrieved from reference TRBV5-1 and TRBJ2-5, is KAGVTQTPRYLIKTRGQQVTLSCSPISGHRSVSWYQQTPGQGLQFLFEYFSETQRNKGNFPGRFSGRQFSNSRSEMNVSTLELGDSALYLCASSLGGEETQYFGPGTRLLVL.

CDR3 bases: TGTGCCATAGGACTAGCGGGAGGACAGCAGTTCTTC. It encodes CAIGLAGGQQFF. This rearrangement joins TRBV10-3 to TRBJ2-1; TRBD2 matches 14 bases. Germline CDR1 and CDR2: ENHRY and SYGVKD. The CDR3 sequence is 12 residues long. V trimming: 9 bases; J trimming: 11 bases; junction bases outside the gene matches: 3.

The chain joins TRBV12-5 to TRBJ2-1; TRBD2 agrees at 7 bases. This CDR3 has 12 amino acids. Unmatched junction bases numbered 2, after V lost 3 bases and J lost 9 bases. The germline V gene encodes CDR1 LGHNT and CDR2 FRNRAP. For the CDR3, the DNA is TGTGCTAGTGGTTTTTTAGCGGGTGAGCAGTTCTTC. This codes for CASGFLAGEQFF.

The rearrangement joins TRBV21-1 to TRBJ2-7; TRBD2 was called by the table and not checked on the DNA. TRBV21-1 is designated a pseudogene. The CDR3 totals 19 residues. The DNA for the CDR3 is TGTGCCAGCAGCATTTTTGTCACCGGGACTAGGGACGGGGGTAGAGAGCAGTACTTC. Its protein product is CASSIFVTGTRDGGREQYF.

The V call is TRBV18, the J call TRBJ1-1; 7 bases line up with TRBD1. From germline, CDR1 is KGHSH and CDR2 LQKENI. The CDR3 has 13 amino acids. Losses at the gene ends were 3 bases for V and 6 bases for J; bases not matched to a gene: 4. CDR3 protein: CASSPTGLAEAFF. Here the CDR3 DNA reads TGTGCCAGCTCACCGACAGGGTTGGCTGAAGCTTTCTTT.

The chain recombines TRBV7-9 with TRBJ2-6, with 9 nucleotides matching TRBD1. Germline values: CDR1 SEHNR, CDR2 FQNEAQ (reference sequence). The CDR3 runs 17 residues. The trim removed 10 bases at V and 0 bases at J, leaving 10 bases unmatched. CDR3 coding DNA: TGTGCCACCGGACAGGGGTCCCTCAGCTCTGGGGCCAACGTCCTGACTTTC. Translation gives CATGQGSLSSGANVLTF.

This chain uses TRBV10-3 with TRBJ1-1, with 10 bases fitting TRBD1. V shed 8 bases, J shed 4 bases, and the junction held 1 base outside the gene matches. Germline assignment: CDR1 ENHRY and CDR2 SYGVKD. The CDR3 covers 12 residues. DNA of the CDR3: TGTGCCATCGGACAGGGGGGCACTGAAGCTTTCTTT. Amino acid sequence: CAIGQGGTEAFF.